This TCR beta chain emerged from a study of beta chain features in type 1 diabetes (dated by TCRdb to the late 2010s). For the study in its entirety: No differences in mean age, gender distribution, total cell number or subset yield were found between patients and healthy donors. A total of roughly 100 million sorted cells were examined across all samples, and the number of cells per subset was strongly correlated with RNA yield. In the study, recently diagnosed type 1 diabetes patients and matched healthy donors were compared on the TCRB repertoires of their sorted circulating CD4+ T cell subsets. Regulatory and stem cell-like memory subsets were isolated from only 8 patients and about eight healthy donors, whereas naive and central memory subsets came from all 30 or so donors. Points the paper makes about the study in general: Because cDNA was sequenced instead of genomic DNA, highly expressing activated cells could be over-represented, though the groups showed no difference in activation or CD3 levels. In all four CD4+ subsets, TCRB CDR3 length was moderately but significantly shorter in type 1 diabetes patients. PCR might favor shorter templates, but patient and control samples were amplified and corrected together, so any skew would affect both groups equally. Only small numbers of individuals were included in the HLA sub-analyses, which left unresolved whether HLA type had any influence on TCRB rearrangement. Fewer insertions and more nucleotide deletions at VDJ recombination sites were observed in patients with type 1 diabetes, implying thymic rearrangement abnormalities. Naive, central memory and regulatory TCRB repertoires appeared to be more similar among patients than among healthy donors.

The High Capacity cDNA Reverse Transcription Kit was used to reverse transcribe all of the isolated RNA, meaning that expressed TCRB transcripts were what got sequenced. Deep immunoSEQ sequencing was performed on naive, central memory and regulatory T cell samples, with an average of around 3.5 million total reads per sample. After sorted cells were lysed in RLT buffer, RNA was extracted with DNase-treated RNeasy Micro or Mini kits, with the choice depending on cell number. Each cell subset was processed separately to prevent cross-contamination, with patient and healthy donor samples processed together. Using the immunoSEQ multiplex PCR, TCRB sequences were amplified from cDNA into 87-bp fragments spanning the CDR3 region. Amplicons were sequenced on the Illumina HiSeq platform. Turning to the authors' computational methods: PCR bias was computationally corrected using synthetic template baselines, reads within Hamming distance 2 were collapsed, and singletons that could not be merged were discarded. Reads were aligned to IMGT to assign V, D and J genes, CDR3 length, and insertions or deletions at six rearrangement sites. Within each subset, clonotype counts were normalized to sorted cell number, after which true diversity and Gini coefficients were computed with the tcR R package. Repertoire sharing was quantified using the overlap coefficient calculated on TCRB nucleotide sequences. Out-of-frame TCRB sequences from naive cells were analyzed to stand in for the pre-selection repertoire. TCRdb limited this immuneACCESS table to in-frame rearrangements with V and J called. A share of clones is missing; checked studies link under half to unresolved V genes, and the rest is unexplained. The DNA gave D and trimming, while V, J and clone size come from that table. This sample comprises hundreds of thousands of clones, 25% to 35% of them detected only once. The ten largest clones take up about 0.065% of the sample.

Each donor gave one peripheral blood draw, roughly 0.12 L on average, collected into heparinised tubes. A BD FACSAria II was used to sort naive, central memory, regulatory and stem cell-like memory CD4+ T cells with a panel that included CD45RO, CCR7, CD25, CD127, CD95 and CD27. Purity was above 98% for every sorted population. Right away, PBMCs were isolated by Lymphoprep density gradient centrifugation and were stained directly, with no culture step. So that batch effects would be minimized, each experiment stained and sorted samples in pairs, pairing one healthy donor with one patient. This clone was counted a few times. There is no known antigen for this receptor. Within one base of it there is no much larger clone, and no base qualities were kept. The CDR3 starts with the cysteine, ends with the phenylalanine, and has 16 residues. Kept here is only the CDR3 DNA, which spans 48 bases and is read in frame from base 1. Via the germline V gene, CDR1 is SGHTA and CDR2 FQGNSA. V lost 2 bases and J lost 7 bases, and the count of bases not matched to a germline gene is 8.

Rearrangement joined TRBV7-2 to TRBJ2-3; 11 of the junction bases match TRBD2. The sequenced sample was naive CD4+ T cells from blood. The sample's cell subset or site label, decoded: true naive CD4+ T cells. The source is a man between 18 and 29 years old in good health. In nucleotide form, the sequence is TGTGCCAGCAGCTTACCGACTAGCGGGGATAGGTATACGCAGTATTTT. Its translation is CASSLPTSGDRYTQYF.